This T cell receptor beta chain was retrieved from a study of T cell changes during pregnancy in multiple sclerosis. The table came from immunoSEQ multiplex PCR; TCRdb's copy has only in-frame clones and leaves some out. The sample holds tens of thousands of clones; around nine tenths are singletons and the top ten take roughly 10%. The CDR3 is made up of 12 amino acids. Unmatched junction bases numbered 2, after V lost 5 bases and J lost 7 bases. Germline V lookup: CDR1 MNHEY, CDR2 SMNVEV (reference sequence). This clone was found once. The gene calls are TRBV27 and TRBJ2-1; TRBD1 agrees at 7 bases. The receptor was isolated from a female donor with multiple sclerosis, enrolled in a pregnancy study. Specimen: CD8+ T cells from peripheral blood mononuclear cells, collected before pregnancy. Here the CDR3 DNA reads TGTGCCAGCAGTCTGACAGGGAATGAGCAGTTCTTC. As protein: CASSLTGNEQFF.